Listed here are 16 T cell receptor beta chains from one sample, sequenced in a study of long-term antiretroviral therapy in people with HIV. Researchers ran immunoSEQ v3.0 at survey level. Repertoires were generated with immunoSEQ multiplex PCR, while TCRdb's copy carries only in-frame clones and drops some. The sample carries more than 35,000 clones, nearly 95% recorded once. Specimen: unsorted PBMCs, collected 3.7 years after starting antiretroviral therapy. These receptors came from a woman between 50 and 59 years old with HIV.

V gene TRBV5-1 combines with J gene TRBJ2-1; 7 bases line up with TRBD1. The V segment lost 0 bases and the J segment 12 bases; nucleotides outside the gene matches: 12. Germline V gives CDR1 SGHRS, CDR2 YFSETQ. This CDR3 contains 15 residues. The DNA of the CDR3 is TGCGCCAGCAGCTTGGTTCTACAGGGGAATTCAGCGCAGTTCTTC. It translates to CASSLVLQGNSAQFF.

This sequence joins TRBV9 and TRBJ2-6; D not resolved. The germline V gene encodes CDR1 SGDLS and CDR2 YYNGEE. Trimming took 0 bases from V and 2 from J, leaving 6 bases between them. CDR3 size: 15 residues. The CDR3 is CASSVVRAGANVLTF. CDR3 sequence (DNA): TGTGCCAGCAGCGTAGTCCGCGCTGGGGCCAACGTCCTGACTTTC.

A word on this clone: A read error may account for a junction end that differs from germline. This chain uses TRBV7-7 with TRBJ2-3; unclear D gene. The germline gives CDR1 SSHAT, CDR2 FNYEAQ (reference sequence). The CDR3 runs 16 residues. The CDR3 spells CASSPVMRSSTDTQYF. CDR3 nucleotides: TGTGCTAGCAGCCCAGTGATGCGCTCTAGCACAGATACGCAGTATTTT.

The chain couples TRBV30 to TRBJ2-6; D is possibly TRBD2 (6 bases). This CDR3 contains 17 residues. Germline CDR1 is GTSNPN and CDR2 is SVGIG (reference sequence). Trimming left V 0 bases short and J 3 bases short, with 15 bases between. CDR3 in amino acids: CAWSVLAGTGGANVLTF. CDR3 coding DNA: TGTGCCTGGAGTGTACTGGCGGGGACTGGTGGGGCCAACGTCCTGACTTTC.

This chain connects TRBV4-1 to TRBJ2-3; 10 nucleotides align to TRBD2. Germline trimming cut 4 bases from V and 0 bases from J; bases unmatched to any gene: 1. The CDR3 runs 15 residues. Germline V CDR1 and CDR2: MGHRA, YSYEKL. The CDR3: CASSPGLASTDTQYF. In DNA form, the CDR3 reads TGCGCCAGCAGCCCGGGACTAGCGAGCACAGATACGCAGTATTTT.

A remark on this clone: Other DNA sequences in this sample translate to the same CDR3. The genes are TRBV5-1 and TRBJ2-5; the match to TRBD2 covers 7 bases. The germline V gene encodes CDR1 SGHRS and CDR2 YFSETQ. The CDR3 runs to 14 residues. V shed 0 bases and J 4 bases; nucleotides not matched to a gene: 3. This chain's CDR3 is CASSLATGGETQYF. In DNA, the CDR3 is TGCGCCAGCAGCTTGGCAACGGGGGGAGAGACCCAGTACTTC.

This chain joins TRBV7-6 and TRBJ2-7; possible D gene TRBD2, 7 bases. Per the germline V gene, CDR1 is SGHVS and CDR2 is FNYEAQ. The V end lost 3 bases, the J end lost 4 bases, and 13 bases lay between the germline ends. CDR3 size: 14 residues. The CDR3 sequence: CASSFNKGGYEQYF. CDR3 in DNA: TGTGCCAGCAGCTTTAATAAGGGGGGGTACGAGCAGTACTTC.

The chain employs TRBV7-3 and TRBJ2-1, with 8 positions matching TRBD1. Germline CDR1 and CDR2: SGHTA and FQGTGA. The CDR3 sequence is 14 residues long. V dropped 3 bases and J dropped 3; count of bases not matched to a gene: 1. CDR3 bases: TGTGCCAGCAGCTTCGGACAGGGCTACAATGAGCAGTTCTTC. This codes for CASSFGQGYNEQFF.

This clone was seen just once. This chain uses TRBV6-5 with TRBJ2-3; D remains unclear. The CDR3 is 15 residues long. Per germline, CDR1 MNHEY and CDR2 SVGAGI. V lost 1 base and J lost 0, with 8 bases in between. This CDR3 reads CASSYYRVSTDTQYF. The CDR3 DNA sequence: TGTGCCAGCAGTTACTATCGGGTTAGCACAGATACGCAGTATTTT.

The chain employs TRBV11-2 and TRBJ1-4; D unresolved. This CDR3 region has 12 residues. Trimming took 3 bases from V and 5 from J, leaving 4 bases between them. CDR1 SGHAT and CDR2 FQNNGV come from the germline V gene. The CDR3 protein is CASSFQNEKLFF. Here the CDR3 DNA reads TGTGCCAGCAGCTTTCAAAATGAAAAACTGTTTTTT.

J is TRBJ1-6 and V is TRBV15; 7 bases map to TRBD1. Germline V gene sequence: CDR1 LNHNV, CDR2 YYDKDF (reference sequence). The CDR3 length is 16 residues. J gave up 10 bases and V 1 base, and 10 bases lay outside the gene matches. This CDR3 reads CATSRAGDSGTSPLHF. The CDR3 DNA is TGTGCCACCAGCAGAGCAGGGGACAGTGGTACATCACCCCTCCACTTT.

The chain employs TRBV15 and TRBJ2-7; D may be TRBD2 (6 bases). Trimming left V 5 bases short and J 4 bases short, with 12 bases between. This CDR3 is 13 amino acids long. Germline CDR1 reads LNHNV; CDR2 reads YYDKDF (reference sequence). The CDR3 DNA reads TGTGCCACCAGCCTAGGGACTTTTTACGAGCAGTACTTC. Its translation is CATSLGTFYEQYF.

The chain links TRBV5-6 to TRBJ2-3, with D unclear. CDR1 and CDR2 from the germline V gene are SGHDT and YYEEEE. V lost 3 bases to trimming and J lost 4 bases, with 9 bases between them. The CDR3 has 13 amino acids. CDR3 amino acids: CASSSQAADTQYF. The CDR3 nucleotides read TGTGCCAGCAGCTCCCAAGCTGCAGATACGCAGTATTTT.

This chain links TRBV5-6 with TRBJ1-1; D may be TRBD1 (5 bases). With 3 bases removed from V and 2 bases from J, the gap between germline ends came to 14 bases. This CDR3 is built from 15 residues. Looked up from germline, CDR1 is SGHDT and CDR2 is YYEEEE. The CDR3: CASSWGGGLNTEAFF. CDR3 coding DNA: TGTGCCAGCAGCTGGGGGGGTGGGCTCAACACTGAAGCTTTCTTT.

V gene TRBV5-1 combines with J gene TRBJ1-6; D not certain. In germline, CDR1 is SGHRS, CDR2 YFSETQ. V lost 4 bases and J lost 8, with 13 bases in between. There are 14 residues in the CDR3. The DNA for the CDR3 is TGCGCCAGCAGCGACCGCATACCGGATTCACCCCTCCACTTT. It specifies CASSDRIPDSPLHF.

The chain employs TRBV6-1 and TRBJ1-2; 8 bases fit TRBD1. Germline V CDR1 and CDR2: MNHNS, SASEGT. V lost 5 bases to trimming and J lost 8 bases; unmatched junction nucleotides: 10. This CDR3 contains 14 residues. The DNA of the CDR3 is TGTGCCAGCAGTACCAGGACAGGGCGAATGGGCTACACCTTC. This codes for CASSTRTGRMGYTF.